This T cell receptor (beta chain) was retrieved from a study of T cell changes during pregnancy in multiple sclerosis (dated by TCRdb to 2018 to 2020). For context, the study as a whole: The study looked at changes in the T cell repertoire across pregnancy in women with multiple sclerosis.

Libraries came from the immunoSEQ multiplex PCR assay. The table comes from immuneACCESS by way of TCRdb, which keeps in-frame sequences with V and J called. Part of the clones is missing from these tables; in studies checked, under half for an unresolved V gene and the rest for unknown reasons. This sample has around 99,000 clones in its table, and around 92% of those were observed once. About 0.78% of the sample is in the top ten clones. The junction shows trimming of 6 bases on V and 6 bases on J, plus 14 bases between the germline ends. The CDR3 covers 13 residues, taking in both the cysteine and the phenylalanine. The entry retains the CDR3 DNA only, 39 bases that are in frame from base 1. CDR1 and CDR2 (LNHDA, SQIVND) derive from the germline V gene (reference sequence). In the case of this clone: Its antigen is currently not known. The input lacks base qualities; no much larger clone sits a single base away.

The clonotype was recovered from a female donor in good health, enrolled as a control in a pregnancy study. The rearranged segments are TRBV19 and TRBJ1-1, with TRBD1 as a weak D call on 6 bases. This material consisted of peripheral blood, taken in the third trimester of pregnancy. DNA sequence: TGTGCCAGTAGCAATCAGGGGTCGGCTGAAGCTTTCTTT. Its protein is CASSNQGSAEAFF.